The clone carrying this TCR beta chain has more than one count but fewer than ten. The data originate from a study of T cells in Graves' hyperthyroidism and ophthalmopathy. Trimming removed 9 bases from V and 3 bases from J; junction bases left unmatched: 11. The germline CDR1 and CDR2 sequences are SGHTA and FQGNSA. The CDR3 runs to 14 residues. TCR beta CDR3 regions were amplified from RNA. Initially, a first-round RT-PCR of the TCR CDR3 employed the HTBI primer set. From the multiplex PCR reads, TCRdb called clonotypes with MiXCR, one entry per CDR3 protein. The data contain around 400,000 distinct CDR3 sequences, around 25% of them singletons.

V and J are TRBV7-2 and TRBJ2-7, with 7 nucleotides matching TRBD1. The source material was blood. This clonotype originated in a man aged 45-65 years with Graves' hyperthyroidism. CDR3 region: CASRGDSQIYEQYF. The CDR3 bases are TGTGCCAGTAGAGGGGACAGTCAAATCTACGAGCAGTACTTC.